These 26 T cell receptor beta chains were all obtained from the same sample, sequenced in a study of T cells after yellow fever vaccination. TCRdb passed the 5' RACE reads through MiXCR, listing each CDR3 protein once. The data hold a few hundred thousand distinct CDR3 sequences, with approximately 4% observed a single time. This specimen consisted of PBMCs, obtained 5 days after the yellow fever booster vaccination. The receptors were gathered from a man younger than 35 who received the YFV17D yellow fever vaccine.

This clonotype was detected ten times or more. CDR3 sequence (DNA): TGTGCCACCAGCAGAGATCCCTCCTACGAGCAGTACGTC. Its protein product is CATSRDPSYEQYV. The chain employs TRBV15 and TRBJ2-7, with unresolved D. Deletions cut 0 bases from V and 0 bases from J, with 3 bases between. The CDR3 contains 13 residues. Germline assignment: CDR1 LNHNV and CDR2 YYDKDF (reference sequence).

This clonotype was seen repeatedly, ten times or more. This rearrangement joins TRBV6-2 or TRBV6-3 to TRBJ1-1, with TRBD1 matching 7 bases. The CDR3 covers 13 residues. V lost 8 bases and J lost 4; bases outside the gene matches: 7. Germline V gene sequence: CDR1 MNHEY, CDR2 SVGEGT. CDR3 sequence reads: CASALQGLTEAFF. The CDR3 DNA follows: TGTGCCAGCGCTTTACAGGGGCTCACTGAAGCTTTCTTT.

The V and J genes are TRBV28 and TRBJ2-7; 8 bases line up with TRBD2. The CDR3 has 14 residues. V was clipped by 2 bases and J by 6 bases; unmatched bases: 6. Germline V gene data show CDR1 as MDHEN and CDR2 as SYDVKM. The CDR3 sequence is CASSLRRGVVEQYF. The CDR3 DNA follows: TGTGCCAGCAGTTTAAGGCGGGGGGTGGTCGAGCAGTACTTC. Combining the CDR3 with reference TRBV28 and TRBJ2-7 gives the whole variable domain DVKVTQSSRYLVKRTGEKVFLECVQDMDHENMFWYRQDPGLGLRLIYFSYDVKMKEKGDIPEGYSVSREKKERFSLILESASTNQTSMYLCASSLRRGVVEQYFGPGTRLTVT.

The sample holds many counts of this clonotype. The V call is TRBV7-2, the J call TRBJ2-5, with D uncertain. The CDR3 has 13 amino acids. V lost 5 bases to trimming and J lost 4 bases, with 11 bases between them. Per the germline V gene, CDR1 is SGHTA and CDR2 is FQGNSA. The CDR3, as DNA: TGTGCCAGCAGCCCCTCCGGGCCAGAGACCCAGTACTTC. Its protein is CASSPSGPETQYF.

This clonotype was picked up many times. J is TRBJ2-1 and V is TRBV15; D tentatively reads TRBD1 or TRBD2 (5 bases each). CDR1 is LNHNV, CDR2 YYDKDF, per germline (reference sequence). The ends were cut back, 0 bases at V and 2 bases at J, with 8 bases in the middle. The CDR3 length is 15 residues. The chain's CDR3 is CATSRDRDAYNEQFF. CDR3 in DNA: TGTGCCACCAGCAGAGACCGGGACGCCTACAATGAGCAGTTCTTC.

This clonotype is labeled as large. V gene TRBV6-2 or TRBV6-3 combines with J gene TRBJ2-3; the match to TRBD1 covers 7 bases. Unmatched junction bases numbered 5, after V lost 0 bases and J lost 2 bases. Per the germline V gene, CDR1 is MNHEY and CDR2 is SVGEGT. This CDR3 spans 16 amino acids. Here the CDR3 reads CASSYSMDRHTDTQYF. The CDR3 nucleotides read TGTGCCAGCAGTTACTCGATGGACAGGCACACAGATACGCAGTATTTT.

The chain links TRBV18 to TRBJ2-3; 8 nucleotides line up with TRBD2. The V segment lost 2 bases and the J segment 2 bases; nucleotides outside the gene matches: 9. CDR1 is KGHSH and CDR2 is LQKENI in the germline V gene. This CDR3 comprises 17 residues. In DNA form, the CDR3 reads TGTGCCAGCTCACCAGGTCAACTAGCGGAGTTCACAGATACGCAGTATTTT. Residues: CASSPGQLAEFTDTQYF.

The V and J genes are TRBV6-2 or TRBV6-3 and TRBJ2-3; D assignment may be TRBD1 or TRBD2 (6 bases each). The CDR3 totals 16 residues. Germline CDR1 is MNHEY and CDR2 is SVGEGT. V was shortened by 4 bases and J by 5 bases, with 19 bases between the two germline ends. The CDR3 DNA sequence: TGTGCCAGCAGTTCCACGACTAGGGGGAGTGGAGATACGCAGTATTTT. Amino acid sequence: CASSSTTRGSGDTQYF.

The sample holds a few counts of this clonotype. The junction departs from germline at one end; a sequencing error may be responsible. The J gene is TRBJ2-1, the V gene TRBV5-1, with D possibly being TRBD2 (7 bases). From germline, CDR1 is SGHRS and CDR2 YFSETQ. The CDR3 sequence is 16 residues long. The CDR3 region is CASRLEGGAGYNEQFF. As DNA, the CDR3 is TGCGCCAGCAGGTTGGAAGGGGGGGCTGGTTACAATGAGCAGTTCTTC.

This clonotype turned up a few times. V and J are TRBV4-1 and TRBJ2-1; tentative D call: TRBD2 (6 bases). Trimming took 3 bases from V and 8 from J, leaving 14 bases between them. This CDR3 spans 14 amino acids. Germline lookup yields CDR1 MGHRA and CDR2 YSYEKL. Written as DNA, the CDR3 is TGCGCCAGCAGCCAGGCGGGGATGTACGATGAGCAGTTCTTC. This codes for CASSQAGMYDEQFF.

The chain employs TRBV18 and TRBJ1-1; D is unresolved. Germline values: CDR1 KGHSH, CDR2 LQKENI. There are 15 residues in the CDR3. Trimming stripped 0 bases from V and 2 bases from J, with 10 bases between. The CDR3 loop is CASSPPWAANTEAFF. The CDR3 DNA follows: TGTGCCAGCTCACCACCTTGGGCGGCTAACACTGAAGCTTTCTTT.

In its sample, this clonotype was seen many times. This rearrangement joins TRBV9 to TRBJ2-3, with D maybe TRBD2 (6 bases). Trimming removed 3 bases at V and 1 base at J, with 15 bases between. Germline lookup yields CDR1 SGDLS and CDR2 YYNGEE. The CDR3 has 16 amino acids. CDR3 region: CASSASRLDGTDTQYF. In nucleotides, the CDR3 is TGTGCCAGCAGCGCCTCCCGACTAGACGGCACAGATACGCAGTATTTT. The variable domain in full, with the rest retrieved from reference TRBV9 and TRBJ2-3, is DSGVTQTPKHLITATGQRVTLRCSPRSGDLSVYWYQQSLDQGLQFLIQYYNGEERAKGNILERFSAQQFPDLHSELNLSSLELGDSALYFCASSASRLDGTDTQYFGPGTRLTVL.

This clonotype has only a few counts. The CDR3 reads CASSLAGTEQYF. CDR3 bases: TGTGCCAGCAGCTTGGCGGGCACCGAGCAGTACTTC. The chain joins TRBV7-6 to TRBJ2-7, with a tentative D call TRBD2 (5 bases). CDR3 length: 12 residues. The germline V and J ends were trimmed by 3 bases and 6 bases, with 9 bases remaining between them. Germline CDR1 SGHVS, CDR2 FNYEAQ.

J is TRBJ1-2 and V is TRBV6-1, with TRBD1 as a possible D gene (5 bases). This CDR3 has 12 residues. Trimming cost V 2 bases and J 6 bases, with 7 bases left between them. Germline CDR1 reads MNHNS; CDR2 reads SASEGT. The DNA for the CDR3 is TGTGCCAGCAGTGAAAGAGGGGATGGCTACACCTTC. It encodes CASSERGDGYTF.

This clonotype was detected a few times. This chain connects TRBV10-2 to TRBJ1-4; D is ambiguous. There are 14 residues in the CDR3. The V end lost 3 bases, the J end lost 3 bases, and 8 bases lay between the germline ends. CDR1 WSHSY and CDR2 SAAADI come from the germline V gene. The CDR3: CASSDPQPNEKLFF. The CDR3 nucleotides are TGCGCCAGCAGTGATCCCCAGCCTAATGAAAAACTGTTTTTT.

At least ten counts were recorded for this clonotype. The chain carries TRBV15 and TRBJ2-1; 7 bases align to TRBD1. Germline CDR1 is LNHNV and CDR2 is YYDKDF (reference sequence). Unmatched junction bases numbered 12, after V lost 0 bases and J lost 13 bases. CDR3 length: 15 residues. The CDR3 DNA follows: TGTGCCACCAGCAGAGAAACAGGGGTTGGCTCCGGACAGTTCTTC. It codes for CATSRETGVGSGQFF.

This clonotype showed up many times. The chain uses TRBV7-2 and TRBJ2-7, with TRBD1 as a possible D gene (7 bases). Germline V gene lookup returns CDR1 SGHTA and CDR2 FQGNSA. Trimming took off 5 bases at V and 3 bases at J, with 20 bases between the two ends. The CDR3 extends over 16 amino acids. The CDR3, as DNA: TGTGCCAGCAGCATCTATGCGGGACAGTGGGACTACGAGCAGTACTTC. Its protein is CASSIYAGQWDYEQYF.

The V gene is TRBV20-1, the J gene TRBJ1-1, with D possibly being TRBD1 (5 bases). The CDR3 totals 15 residues. The germline V and J ends were trimmed by 2 bases and 1 base, with 14 bases remaining between them. Germline CDR1 and CDR2: DFQATT and SNEGSKA (reference sequence). The CDR3 loop is CSARPGGFSNTEAFF. The CDR3, as DNA: TGCAGTGCTAGACCGGGGGGGTTTTCGAACACTGAAGCTTTCTTT.

The chain combines TRBV27 with TRBJ2-7; D perhaps matches TRBD1 (8 bases). Trimming removed 2 bases from V and 3 bases from J, with 17 bases in between. Germline-derived CDR1 and CDR2 are MNHEY and SMNVEV (reference sequence). This CDR3 comprises 16 residues. For the CDR3, the DNA is TGTGCCAGCAGTTTAAAAACAGGGGGAGGGGGCTACGAGCAGTACTTC. Encoded protein: CASSLKTGGGGYEQYF.

This clonotype was seen ten or more times. This is likely a read error, given that the CDR3 carries no conserved phenylalanine or tryptophan at its end. It is unclear where the CDR3 begins or ends on the DNA, so no DNA is shown, and the CDR3 is as TCRdb lists it. The V gene is TRBV5-1, the J gene TRBJ2-3; the table names TRBD1, a call not compared with the DNA. Ends included, the CDR3 has 18 residues. Per germline, CDR1 SGHRS and CDR2 YFSETQ. The CDR3 protein is CASSPEDRGWTSPRVRRL.

This clonotype was recorded a few times. The V and J genes are TRBV11-3 and TRBJ2-1; 9 bases match TRBD1. The CDR3 totals 17 residues. Germline CDR1 is SGHNT and CDR2 is YENEEA. With 5 bases clipped from V and 0 bases from J, the junction kept 8 bases outside the gene matches. The CDR3 DNA is TGTGCCAGCAGCGCAAACAGGGGGCAGAGCTCCTACAATGAGCAGTTCTTC. Translating gives CASSANRGQSSYNEQFF.

The chain has TRBV5-4 and TRBJ2-1, with a possible D match to TRBD1 (6 bases). The CDR3 extends over 14 amino acids. Trimming took 7 bases from V and 7 from J, leaving 18 bases between them. Germline-derived CDR1 and CDR2 are SGHNT and YYREEE (reference sequence). The CDR3 is CASFFGPGENEQFF. DNA for the CDR3: TGTGCCAGCTTTTTCGGCCCAGGGGAGAATGAGCAGTTCTTC.

This clonotype was recorded at least ten times. The rearrangement uses TRBV4-3 and TRBJ2-5; D is uncertain. This CDR3 is built from 15 residues. Germline V gene lookup returns CDR1 LGHNA and CDR2 YSLEER. With 0 bases removed from V and 1 base from J, the gap between germline ends came to 9 bases. CDR3 sequence (DNA): TGCGCCAGCAGCCAAGAGGGGATTGGCCAAGAGACCCAGTACTTC. Its translation is CASSQEGIGQETQYF.

This rearrangement joins TRBV30 to TRBJ2-7; maybe TRBD1 (6 bases). The germline gives CDR1 GTSNPN, CDR2 SVGIG (reference sequence). The CDR3 is 14 amino acids. The V gene lost 3 bases and the J gene lost 6 bases, with 18 bases spanning the gap. The CDR3 DNA reads as TGTGCCTGGAGATGGGGGCTAGGGACGTCCGAGCAGTACTTC. This codes for CAWRWGLGTSEQYF. Full variable domain (missing parts from reference TRBV30 and TRBJ2-7): SQTIHQWPATLVQPVGSPLSLECTVEGTSNPNLYWYRQAAGRGLQLLFYSVGIGQISSEVPQNLSASRPQDRQFILSSKKLLLSDSGFYLCAWRWGLGTSEQYFGPGTRLTVT.

This clonotype occurred a few times. The chain couples TRBV20-1 to TRBJ2-1, with D tentatively TRBD2 (6 bases). Germline V gene data show CDR1 as DFQATT and CDR2 as SNEGSKA (reference sequence). This CDR3 spans 13 amino acids. V was clipped by 0 bases and J by 8 bases, with 11 bases between them. The CDR3 region is CSARDPAGYEQFF. The CDR3 DNA follows: TGCAGTGCTAGAGACCCCGCGGGGTATGAGCAGTTCTTC.

V gene TRBV5-4 combines with J gene TRBJ1-1; the D is unclear. The CDR3 totals 12 residues. The germline V and J ends were trimmed by 5 bases and 3 bases, with 8 bases remaining between them. Germline CDR1 and CDR2: SGHNT and YYREEE (reference sequence). In DNA, the CDR3 is TGTGCCAGCAGTTGGATTGACACTGAAGCTTTCTTT. As protein: CASSWIDTEAFF. The complete variable domain, with remaining parts taken from reference TRBV5-4 and TRBJ1-1, reads ETGVTQSPTHLIKTRGQQVTLRCSSQSGHNTVSWYQQALGQGPQFIFQYYREEENGRGNFPPRFSGLQFPNYSSELNVNALELDDSALYLCASSWIDTEAFFGQGTRLTVV.